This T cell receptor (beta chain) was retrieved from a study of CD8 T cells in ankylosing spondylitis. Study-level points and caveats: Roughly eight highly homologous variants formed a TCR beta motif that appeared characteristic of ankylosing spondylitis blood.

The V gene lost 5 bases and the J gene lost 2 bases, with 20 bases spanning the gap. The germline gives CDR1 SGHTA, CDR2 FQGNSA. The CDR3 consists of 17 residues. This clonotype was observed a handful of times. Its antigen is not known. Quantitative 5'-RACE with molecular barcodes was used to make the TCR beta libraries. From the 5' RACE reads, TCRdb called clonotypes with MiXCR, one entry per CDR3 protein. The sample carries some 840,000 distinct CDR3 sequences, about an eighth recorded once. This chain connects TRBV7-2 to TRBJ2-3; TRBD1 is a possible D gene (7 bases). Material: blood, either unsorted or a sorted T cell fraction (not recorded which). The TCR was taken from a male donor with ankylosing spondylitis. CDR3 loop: CASSPRGYGTATDTQYF. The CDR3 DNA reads TGTGCCAGCAGCCCACGGGGGTACGGGACAGCCACAGATACGCAGTATTTT.